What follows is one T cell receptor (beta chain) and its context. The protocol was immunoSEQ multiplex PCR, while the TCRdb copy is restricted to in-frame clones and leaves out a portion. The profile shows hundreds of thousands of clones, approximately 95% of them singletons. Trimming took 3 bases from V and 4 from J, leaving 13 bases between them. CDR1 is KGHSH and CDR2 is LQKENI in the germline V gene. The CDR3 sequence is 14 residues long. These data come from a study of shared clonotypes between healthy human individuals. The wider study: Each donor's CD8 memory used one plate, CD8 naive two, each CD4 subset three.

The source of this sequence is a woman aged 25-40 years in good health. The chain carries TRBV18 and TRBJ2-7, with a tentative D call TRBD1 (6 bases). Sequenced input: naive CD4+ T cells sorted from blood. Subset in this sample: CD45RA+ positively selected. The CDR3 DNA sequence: TGTGCCAGCTCACCCCGGGACACGCGGTACGAGCAGTACTTC. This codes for CASSPRDTRYEQYF.